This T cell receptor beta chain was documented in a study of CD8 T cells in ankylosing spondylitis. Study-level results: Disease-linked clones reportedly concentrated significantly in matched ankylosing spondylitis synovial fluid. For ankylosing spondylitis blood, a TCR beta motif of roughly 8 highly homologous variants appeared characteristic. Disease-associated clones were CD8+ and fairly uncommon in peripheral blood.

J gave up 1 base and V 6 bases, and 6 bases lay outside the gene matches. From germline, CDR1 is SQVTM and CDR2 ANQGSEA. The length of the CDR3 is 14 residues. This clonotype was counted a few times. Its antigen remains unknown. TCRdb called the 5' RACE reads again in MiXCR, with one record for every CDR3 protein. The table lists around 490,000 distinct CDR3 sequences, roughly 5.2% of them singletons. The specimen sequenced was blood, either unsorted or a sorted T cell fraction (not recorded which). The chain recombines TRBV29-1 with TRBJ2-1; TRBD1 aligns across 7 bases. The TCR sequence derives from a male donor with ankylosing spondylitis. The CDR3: CSVLVTGSYNEQFF. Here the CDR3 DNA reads TGCAGCGTGCTCGTGACAGGGTCCTACAATGAGCAGTTCTTC.